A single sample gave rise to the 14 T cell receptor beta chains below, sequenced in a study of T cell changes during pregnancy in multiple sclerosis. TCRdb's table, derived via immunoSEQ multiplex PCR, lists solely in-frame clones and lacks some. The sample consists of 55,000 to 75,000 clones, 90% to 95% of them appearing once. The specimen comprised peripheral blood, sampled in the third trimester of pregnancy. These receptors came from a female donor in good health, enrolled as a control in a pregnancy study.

In nucleotides, the CDR3 is TGTGCCAGCAGCTTAGAGGGGGTTTGGACCACTGAAGCTTTCTTT. Its protein is CASSLEGVWTTEAFF. The rearrangement uses TRBV7-9 and TRBJ1-1; tentatively, D is TRBD1 (6 bases). CDR3 length: 15 residues. V lost 1 base and J 4 bases, leaving 13 bases between the germline ends. Per the germline V gene, CDR1 is SEHNR and CDR2 is FQNEAQ (reference sequence).

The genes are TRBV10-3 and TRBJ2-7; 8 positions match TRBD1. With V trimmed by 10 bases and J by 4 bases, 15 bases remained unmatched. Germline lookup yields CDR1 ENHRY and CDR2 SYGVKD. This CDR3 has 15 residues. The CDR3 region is CATPGEDRALYEQYF. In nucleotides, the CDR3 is TGTGCCACCCCGGGGGAGGACAGGGCTTTATACGAGCAGTACTTC.

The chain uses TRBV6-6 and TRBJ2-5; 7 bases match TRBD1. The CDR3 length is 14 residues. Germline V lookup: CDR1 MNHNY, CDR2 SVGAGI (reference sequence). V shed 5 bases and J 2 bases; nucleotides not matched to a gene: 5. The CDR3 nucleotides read TGTGCCAGCAGTGACACAGGGGTTCAAGAGACCCAGTACTTC. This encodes CASSDTGVQETQYF.

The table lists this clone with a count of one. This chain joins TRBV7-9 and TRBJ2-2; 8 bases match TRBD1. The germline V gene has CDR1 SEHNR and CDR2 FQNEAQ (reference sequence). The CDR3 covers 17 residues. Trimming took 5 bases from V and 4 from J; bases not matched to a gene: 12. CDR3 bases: TGTGCCAGCAGCCTACGGCCGGGACAGGAGAGCACCGGGGAGCTGTTTTTT. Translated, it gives CASSLRPGQESTGELFF.

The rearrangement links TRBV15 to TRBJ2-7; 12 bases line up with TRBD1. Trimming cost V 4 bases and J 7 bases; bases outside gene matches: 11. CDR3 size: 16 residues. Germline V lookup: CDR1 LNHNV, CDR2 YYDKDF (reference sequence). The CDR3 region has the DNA TGTGCCACCAGCACGAACTCCGGGACAGGGGGCTTGGAGCAGTACTTC. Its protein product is CATSTNSGTGGLEQYF.

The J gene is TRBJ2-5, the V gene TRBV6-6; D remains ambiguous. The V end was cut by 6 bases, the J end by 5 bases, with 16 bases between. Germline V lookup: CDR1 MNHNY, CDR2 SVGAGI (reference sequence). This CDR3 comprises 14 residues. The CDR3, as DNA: TGTGCCAGCAGCACCCGAGGCGGTGGGGAGACCCAGTACTTC. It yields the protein CASSTRGGGETQYF.

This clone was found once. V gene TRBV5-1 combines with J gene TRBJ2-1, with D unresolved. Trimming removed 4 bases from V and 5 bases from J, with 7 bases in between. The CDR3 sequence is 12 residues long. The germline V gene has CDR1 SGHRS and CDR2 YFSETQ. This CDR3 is CASSLPHNEQFF. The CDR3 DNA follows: TGCGCCAGCAGCCTCCCTCACAATGAGCAGTTCTTC.

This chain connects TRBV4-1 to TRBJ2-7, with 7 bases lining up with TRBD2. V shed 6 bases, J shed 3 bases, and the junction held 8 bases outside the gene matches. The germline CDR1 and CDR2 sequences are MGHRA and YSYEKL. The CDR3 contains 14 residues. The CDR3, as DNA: TGCGCCAGCAGTCCCCAAAGCGGGGACTACGAGCAGTACTTC. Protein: CASSPQSGDYEQYF.

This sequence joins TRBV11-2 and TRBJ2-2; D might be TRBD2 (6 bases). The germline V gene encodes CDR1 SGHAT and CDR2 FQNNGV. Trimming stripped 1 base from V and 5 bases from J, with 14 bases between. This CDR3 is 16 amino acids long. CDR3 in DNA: TGTGCCAGCAGCTTAGTCCGACTAGTGGATACCGGGGAGCTGTTTTTT. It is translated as CASSLVRLVDTGELFF.

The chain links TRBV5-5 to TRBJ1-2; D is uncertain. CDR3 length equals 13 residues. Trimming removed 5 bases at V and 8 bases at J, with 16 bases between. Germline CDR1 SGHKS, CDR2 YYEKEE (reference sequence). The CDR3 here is CASSWGGRSGYTF. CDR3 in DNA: TGTGCCAGCAGTTGGGGAGGGCGAAGCGGCTACACCTTC.

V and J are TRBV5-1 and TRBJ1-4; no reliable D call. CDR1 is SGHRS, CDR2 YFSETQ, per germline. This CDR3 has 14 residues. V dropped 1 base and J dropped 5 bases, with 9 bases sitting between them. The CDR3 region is CASSLLGGNEKLFF. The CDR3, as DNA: TGCGCCAGCAGCTTGTTGGGCGGGAATGAAAAACTGTTTTTT.

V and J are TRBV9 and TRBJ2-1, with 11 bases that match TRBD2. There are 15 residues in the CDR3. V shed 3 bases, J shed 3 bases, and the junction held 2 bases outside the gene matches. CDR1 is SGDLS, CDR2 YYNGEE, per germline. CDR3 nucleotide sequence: TGTGCCAGCAGCGACGGACTAGCGGGCTACAATGAGCAGTTCTTC. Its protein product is CASSDGLAGYNEQFF.

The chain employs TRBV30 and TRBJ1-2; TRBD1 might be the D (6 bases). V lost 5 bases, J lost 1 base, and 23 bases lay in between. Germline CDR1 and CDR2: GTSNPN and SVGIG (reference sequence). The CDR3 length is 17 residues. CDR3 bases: TGTGCCTGGGGGGGAAGGACAGCGGAAACTTATAACTATGGCTACACCTTC. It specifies CAWGGRTAETYNYGYTF.

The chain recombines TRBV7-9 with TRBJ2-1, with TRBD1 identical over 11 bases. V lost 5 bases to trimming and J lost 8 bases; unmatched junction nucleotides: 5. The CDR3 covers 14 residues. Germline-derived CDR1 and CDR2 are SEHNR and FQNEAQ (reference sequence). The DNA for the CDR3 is TGTGCCAGCAGCAATGGACAGGGGGCCGATGAGCAGTTCTTC. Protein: CASSNGQGADEQFF.